This T cell receptor beta chain was sequenced for a study of CD8+CD57+ T cells in acquired aplastic anemia. For the study at large: About 3 ug was the average amount of DNA from sorted CD4+ and CD8+ cells.

General study results and limits: Patients versus controls showed no significant CD8+ Simpson's diversity difference. Patients and controls turned out to have some 30 CD8+ CDR3 sequences in common.

TCR beta VDJ and CDR3 profiles were obtained from a genomic DNA template. TCRdb used MiXCR to reprocess the reads, holding one entry per CDR3 protein. In the table there are a few hundred thousand distinct CDR3 sequences, around 60% of which are singletons. A few counts support this clonotype. Its matching antigen is unknown. Germline V CDR1 and CDR2: MNHNY, SVGAGI (reference sequence). The length of the CDR3 is 14 residues. The junction had 6 bases not matched to a gene; V was cut back by 8 bases and J by 2 bases. Sequences were obtained from sorted CD4+, CD8+, or CD8+CD57+ T cells (not recorded which) from PBMCs. The source of this sequence is a human donor with severe aplastic anemia or a healthy control (not recorded which). The chain is built from TRBV6-6 and TRBJ2-3, with TRBD2 matching 8 bases. CDR3 sequence reads: CASESGSSTDTQYF. DNA for the CDR3: TGTGCCAGCGAAAGCGGGAGCTCCACAGATACGCAGTATTTT.